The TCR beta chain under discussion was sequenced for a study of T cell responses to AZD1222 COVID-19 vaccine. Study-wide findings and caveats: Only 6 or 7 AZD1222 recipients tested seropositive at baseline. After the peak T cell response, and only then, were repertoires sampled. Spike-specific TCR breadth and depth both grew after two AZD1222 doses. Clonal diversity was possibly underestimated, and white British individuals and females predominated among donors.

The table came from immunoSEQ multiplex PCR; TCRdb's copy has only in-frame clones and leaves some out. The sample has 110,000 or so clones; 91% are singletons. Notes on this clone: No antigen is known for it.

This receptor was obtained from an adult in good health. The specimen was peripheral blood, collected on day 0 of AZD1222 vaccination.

CDR3 in amino acids: CSVFSPDDYGYTF. CDR3 nucleotides: TGCAGCGTTTTCTCTCCAGACGACTATGGCTACACCTTC. V and J are TRBV29-1 and TRBJ1-2; no clear D. Germline V gene sequence: CDR1 SQVTM, CDR2 ANQGSEA. The CDR3 has 13 amino acids. V was clipped by 5 bases and J by 3 bases, with 13 bases between them.